The T cell receptor (beta chain) under discussion was sequenced for a study of shared clonotypes between healthy human individuals. This clone came up a few times. Its antigen is still unknown. Each subset's genomic DNA was split evenly across several immunoSEQ plates. Libraries were prepared by immunoSEQ multiplex PCR; TCRdb keeps only in-frame clonotypes and omits some of them. This sample has 900,000 to 1,200,000 clones, with 75% to 85% found just once. Study results and limitations: Depth was large, yet rarefaction showed that sorted-subset sequencing was incomplete. Of the naive CD4 clonotypes, around 5% were shared across several donors.

This CDR3 contains 21 residues. The chain recombines TRBV12-2 with TRBJ1-5; the DNA was not used to check the table's D call, TRBD1. TRBV12-2 is classified as a pseudogene. The sample comprised memory CD4+ T cells from PBMCs. Subset described: CD45RA-negative fraction. The receptor's source is a young man in good health. Some clones in this sample may be carry-over from other donors' samples. In nucleotides, the CDR3 is TGTGCAAGTCGTTCCCTGGGACAGCGAACGAAAACCCTATATAGCAATCAGCCCCAGCATTTT. As protein: CASRSLGQRTKTLYSNQPQHF.